A single sample gave rise to the 20 T cell receptor beta chains below, sequenced in a study of graft-versus-host responses after intestinal transplantation. Using immunoSEQ multiplex PCR, the repertoire was profiled, and TCRdb retains in-frame clones only, with some absent. The sample has about 70,000 clones; 90% are singletons. For these receptors, no antigen is known. The sample was unstimulated CD8+ T cells sorted from spleen or lymph node cells, taken before transplant. Receptors were obtained from a human donor who was the organ donor for an intestinal transplant.

This clone was seen only a few times. The chain carries TRBV10-3 and TRBJ2-7; D perhaps matches TRBD2 (6 bases). V was shortened by 0 bases and J by 7 bases, with 13 bases between the two germline ends. The CDR3 has 14 residues. The germline CDR1 and CDR2 sequences are ENHRY and SYGVKD. The CDR3 coding sequence is TGTGCCATCAGTGAGTCAGTGGCGGGGCGTGAGCAGTACGTC. This encodes CAISESVAGREQYV.

This clone has just one count. The chain employs TRBV7-6 and TRBJ2-3, with TRBD2 as a possible D gene (6 bases). Germline assignment: CDR1 SGHVS and CDR2 FNYEAQ. V lost 3 bases and J 4 bases, leaving 11 bases between the germline ends. The CDR3 totals 14 residues. CDR3 sequence (DNA): TGTGCCAGCAGCTTCACGGGGGACCCAGATACGCAGTATTTT. Protein: CASSFTGDPDTQYF.

The chain recombines TRBV9 with TRBJ2-4, with TRBD2 matching 7 bases. V dropped 3 bases and J dropped 10; count of bases not matched to a gene: 7. The CDR3 is 13 amino acids. CDR1 and CDR2 (germline): SGDLS, YYNGEE. Here the CDR3 reads CASSAGGERIQYF. The CDR3 DNA is TGTGCCAGCAGCGCGGGGGGAGAACGGATTCAGTACTTC.

The CDR3 bases are TGTGCCAGCAGCTTAGAGGAGGCCCTGAACACTGAAGCTTTCTTT. This gives the protein CASSLEEALNTEAFF. This chain uses TRBV7-8 with TRBJ1-1; D remains unclear. Germline-derived CDR1 and CDR2 are SGHVS and FQNEAQ. Trimming shortened V by 1 base and J by 0 bases, and 9 bases separated the two germline ends. This CDR3 is 15 amino acids long.

The rearrangement uses TRBV6-1 and TRBJ1-1; D might be TRBD1 (5 bases). The germline V gene encodes CDR1 MNHNS and CDR2 SASEGT. This CDR3 comprises 14 residues. V lost 7 bases to trimming and J lost 1 base, with 13 bases between them. This chain's CDR3 is CASTTSQGNTEAFF. The CDR3, as DNA: TGTGCCAGCACCACGTCTCAGGGGAACACTGAAGCTTTCTTT.

This chain joins TRBV2 and TRBJ2-6; the D is unclear. Germline V gives CDR1 SNHLY, CDR2 FYNNEI. This CDR3 contains 14 residues. Trimming removed 3 bases from V and 1 base from J, with 4 bases in between. CDR3 amino acids: CASSDPSGANVLTF. Written as DNA, the CDR3 is TGTGCCAGCAGTGACCCTTCTGGGGCCAACGTCCTGACTTTC.

The chain carries TRBV14 and TRBJ1-2, with D possibly TRBD1 on 5 matching bases. The CDR3 contains 17 residues. Trimming stripped 3 bases from V and 1 base from J, with 18 bases between. The germline V gene encodes CDR1 SGHDN and CDR2 FVKESK. CDR3 sequence: CASSQGQGFFRNYGYTF. In DNA, the CDR3 is TGTGCCAGCAGCCAGGGGCAGGGCTTCTTCCGTAACTATGGCTACACCTTC.

This chain connects TRBV19 to TRBJ1-5, with TRBD1 identical over 8 bases. Germline CDR1 LNHDA, CDR2 SQIVND (reference sequence). The CDR3 covers 15 residues. Unmatched junction bases numbered 6, after V lost 5 bases and J lost 3 bases. The CDR3 nucleotides are TGTGCCAGTAGTGCCGACAGGGGACACAATCAGCCCCAGCATTTT. Amino acids: CASSADRGHNQPQHF.

This clone was picked up one time. The rearrangement joins TRBV11-2 to TRBJ1-1; 10 nucleotides match TRBD1. Germline CDR1 is SGHAT and CDR2 is FQNNGV. Trimming took 5 bases from V and 3 from J; bases not matched to a gene: 3. The CDR3 length is 14 residues. For the CDR3, the DNA is TGTGCCAGCAGCCTGGGACAGGGGTACACTGAAGCTTTCTTT. The encoded protein is CASSLGQGYTEAFF.

The genes are TRBV5-4 and TRBJ2-3; D perhaps matches TRBD2 (6 bases). The germline V and J ends were trimmed by 4 bases and 0 bases, with 12 bases remaining between them. There are 15 residues in the CDR3. Looked up from germline, CDR1 is SGHNT and CDR2 is YYREEE (reference sequence). The CDR3 DNA is TGTGCCAGCAGCGCCGCGGGACCTAGCACAGATACGCAGTATTTT. Its translation: CASSAAGPSTDTQYF.

The genes are TRBV5-8 and TRBJ2-3, with no clear D. Per the germline V gene, CDR1 is SGHTS and CDR2 is YDEGEE. Between the trimmed V and J ends, which lost 1 base and 6 bases, there was a span of 18 bases. The CDR3 consists of 16 residues. The CDR3 nucleotides are TGTGCCAGCAGCTTGATCCACCATCCGCACACGGATACGCAGTATTTT. Amino acids: CASSLIHHPHTDTQYF. The whole variable domain, filled in from reference TRBV5-8 and TRBJ2-3, reads EAGVTQSPTHLIKTRGQQATLRCSPISGHTSVYWYQQALGLGLQFLLWYDEGEERNRGNFPPRFSGRQFPNYSSELNVNALELEDSALYLCASSLIHHPHTDTQYFGPGTRLTVL.

The chain links TRBV10-2 to TRBJ1-1; D is ambiguous. Germline values: CDR1 WSHSY, CDR2 SAAADI. The CDR3 spans 11 residues. Trimming cost V 6 bases and J 11 bases, with 13 bases left between them. CDR3 residues: CASRPPEEAFF. Written as DNA, the CDR3 is TGCGCCAGCAGGCCTCCTGAGGAGGCTTTCTTT.

The rearrangement uses TRBV14 and TRBJ1-4; no definite D call. CDR3 length equals 15 residues. The V gene lost 5 bases and the J gene lost 7 bases, with 17 bases spanning the gap. Germline-derived CDR1 and CDR2 are SGHDN and FVKESK. CDR3 amino acids: CASSSSSGIGEKLFF. The CDR3 coding sequence is TGTGCCAGCAGCTCCTCGTCGGGGATCGGTGAAAAACTGTTTTTT.

The count of this clone is one. The chain is built from TRBV20-1 and TRBJ1-2; TRBD1 might be the D (5 bases). This CDR3 region has 11 residues. With 5 bases removed from V and 5 bases from J, the gap between germline ends came to 9 bases. Germline V lookup: CDR1 DFQATT, CDR2 SNEGSKA (reference sequence). Here the CDR3 reads CSAAGGYGYTF. The CDR3 DNA follows: TGCAGTGCTGCCGGGGGTTATGGCTACACCTTC.

V and J are TRBV28 and TRBJ1-2; no firm D call. The CDR3 spans 12 residues. In germline, CDR1 is MDHEN, CDR2 SYDVKM. Trimming left V 5 bases short and J 4 bases short, with 8 bases between. Here the CDR3 DNA reads TGTGCCAGCAGTCGCGGGTTCTATGGCTACACCTTC. Encoded protein: CASSRGFYGYTF.

V and J are TRBV5-6 and TRBJ1-6, with unresolved D. Germline CDR1 is SGHDT and CDR2 is YYEEEE. This CDR3 has 11 residues. The V end lost 0 bases, the J end lost 14 bases, and 6 bases lay between the germline ends. In DNA, the CDR3 is TGTGCCAGCAGCTTGGGAACATCCCTCCACTTT. This encodes CASSLGTSLHF.

The J gene is TRBJ1-1, the V gene TRBV6-5; D unresolved. This CDR3 is 13 amino acids long. Germline-derived CDR1 and CDR2 are MNHEY and SVGAGI. Trimming took 4 bases from V and 5 from J, leaving 11 bases between them. CDR3 protein: CASSWAGKTEAFF. CDR3 nucleotides: TGTGCCAGCAGTTGGGCGGGGAAAACTGAAGCTTTCTTT.

The V and J genes are TRBV6-4 and TRBJ2-2; a possible D gene is TRBD2 (6 bases). V was trimmed by 2 bases and J by 5 bases, leaving 9 bases between them. Germline V gives CDR1 MRHNA, CDR2 SNTAGT. CDR3 length equals 14 residues. The CDR3 sequence is CASSDGGDTGELFF. CDR3 nucleotides: TGTGCCAGCAGTGACGGAGGGGATACCGGGGAGCTGTTTTTT.

The rearrangement uses TRBV6-5 and TRBJ2-1; 8 bases match TRBD2. V lost 8 bases to trimming and J lost 5 bases; unmatched junction nucleotides: 11. The CDR3 length is 15 residues. Germline V gives CDR1 MNHEY, CDR2 SVGAGI. The CDR3 coding sequence is TGTGCCAGCTACCGGGGGGGGGATCCGAACAATGAGCAGTTCTTC. It yields the protein CASYRGGDPNNEQFF.

The CDR3 region is CASSTSRLGALDTQYF. Written as DNA, the CDR3 is TGTGCCAGCAGTACCTCCCGGTTGGGGGCGTTAGATACGCAGTATTTT. V is TRBV2 and J is TRBJ2-3, with D perhaps matching TRBD1 (6 bases). CDR3 length: 16 amino acids. Trimming took 5 bases from V and 5 from J, leaving 20 bases between them. Germline CDR1 is SNHLY and CDR2 is FYNNEI. Together with reference TRBV2 and TRBJ2-3, the CDR3 gives the full variable domain: EPEVTQTPSHQVTQMGQEVILRCVPISNHLYFYWYRQILGQKVEFLVSFYNNEISEKSEIFDDQFSVERPDGSNFTLKIRSTKLEDSAMYFCASSTSRLGALDTQYFGPGTRLTVL.